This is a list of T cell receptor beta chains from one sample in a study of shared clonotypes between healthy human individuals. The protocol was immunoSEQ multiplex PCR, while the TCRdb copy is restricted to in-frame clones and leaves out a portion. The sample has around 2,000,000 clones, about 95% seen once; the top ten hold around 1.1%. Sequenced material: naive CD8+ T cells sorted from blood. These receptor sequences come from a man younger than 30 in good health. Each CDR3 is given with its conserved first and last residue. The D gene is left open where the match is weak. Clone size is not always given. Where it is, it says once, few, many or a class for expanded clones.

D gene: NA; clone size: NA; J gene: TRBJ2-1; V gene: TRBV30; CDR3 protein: CAWTLSSYNEQFF; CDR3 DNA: TGTGCCTGGACGCTTAGCTCCTACAATGAGCAGTTCTTC
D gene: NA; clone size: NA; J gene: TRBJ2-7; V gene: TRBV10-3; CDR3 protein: CAISDLDIQYEQYF; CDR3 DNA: TGTGCCATCAGTGATTTGGACATACAGTACGAGCAGTACTTC
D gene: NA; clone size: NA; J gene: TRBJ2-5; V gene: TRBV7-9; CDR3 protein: CASSPIGETQYF; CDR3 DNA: TGTGCCAGCAGCCCAATTGGGGAGACCCAGTACTTC
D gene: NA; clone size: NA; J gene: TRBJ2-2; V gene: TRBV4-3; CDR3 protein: CASSQTVGLNTGELFF; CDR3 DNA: TGCGCCAGCAGCCAAACTGTAGGACTGAACACCGGGGAGCTGTTTTTT
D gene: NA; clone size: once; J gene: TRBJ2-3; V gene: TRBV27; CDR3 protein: CASGQLTDTQYF; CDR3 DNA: TGTGCCAGTGGGCAGTTAACAGATACGCAGTATTTT
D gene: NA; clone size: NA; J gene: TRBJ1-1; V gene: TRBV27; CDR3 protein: CASSFGFEAFF; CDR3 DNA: TGTGCCAGCTCCTTCGGGTTCGAAGCTTTCTTT
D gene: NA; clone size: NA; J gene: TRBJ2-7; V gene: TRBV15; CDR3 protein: CATSMGGTYEQYF; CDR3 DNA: TGTGCCACCAGCATGGGGGGCACCTACGAGCAGTACTTC
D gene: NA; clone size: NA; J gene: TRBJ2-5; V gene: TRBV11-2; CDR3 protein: CASSPDVAEETQYF; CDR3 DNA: TGTGCCAGCAGCCCGGACGTTGCTGAAGAGACCCAGTACTTC
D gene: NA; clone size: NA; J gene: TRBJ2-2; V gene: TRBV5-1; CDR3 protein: CASSLAGQGAGELFF; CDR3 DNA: TGCGCCAGCAGCTTGGCCGGCCAGGGTGCCGGGGAGCTGTTTTTT
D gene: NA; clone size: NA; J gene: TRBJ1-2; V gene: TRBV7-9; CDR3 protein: CASSLLGSSYGYTF; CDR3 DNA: TGTGCCAGCAGCTTACTGGGTTCCAGCTATGGCTACACCTTC